The 15 T cell receptor beta chains below come from one sample, sequenced in a study of shared clonotypes between healthy human individuals. The assay was immunoSEQ multiplex PCR, and TCRdb's table has in-frame clones only and misses some. The table includes fewer than 500,000 clones, roughly 79% detected once. Sequencing input: PBMCs. The receptors were gathered from a woman between 40 and 50 years old in good health. Some clones in this sample may be carry-over from other donors' samples.

As for this clone: Being one base from a much bigger clone, this may be a read error. This sample also contains other DNA sequences that code for the same CDR3. V is TRBV10-3 and J is TRBJ1-2; D unresolved. The CDR3 contains 12 residues. Germline-derived CDR1 and CDR2 are ENHRY and SYGVKD. The CDR3 spells CAISELPYGYTF. CDR3 coding DNA: TGCGCCATCAGTGAGTTACCCTATGGCTACACCTTC.

The chain recombines TRBV19 with TRBJ2-1; D gene unclear. The germline V and J ends were trimmed by 4 bases and 8 bases, with 15 bases remaining between them. Germline V CDR1 and CDR2: LNHDA, SQIVND (reference sequence). The CDR3 spans 14 residues. The chain's CDR3 is CASSNGISWDEQFF. CDR3 coding DNA: TGTGCCAGTAGTAATGGGATATCTTGGGATGAGCAGTTCTTC.

J is TRBJ1-2 and V is TRBV7-9; no firm D call. This CDR3 region has 13 residues. The V end lost 1 base, the J end lost 8 bases, and 11 bases lay between the germline ends. Germline V lookup: CDR1 SEHNR, CDR2 FQNEAQ (reference sequence). CDR3 in amino acids: CASSLDIDSGYTF. CDR3 DNA: TGTGCCAGCAGCTTAGATATAGACTCGGGCTACACCTTC. The whole variable domain, filled in from reference TRBV7-9 and TRBJ1-2, reads DTGVSQNPRHKITKRGQNVTFRCDPISEHNRLYWYRQTLGQGPEFLTYFQNEAQLEKSRLLSDRFSAERPKGSFSTLEIQRTEQGDSAMYLCASSLDIDSGYTFGSGTRLTVV.

This clone was picked up a small number of times. The chain recombines TRBV5-1 with TRBJ2-1; TRBD2 agrees at 7 bases. The CDR3 consists of 13 residues. After removal of 0 bases from V and 15 bases from J, the junction contained 9 bases not matched to a gene. The V gene's germline CDR1 is SGHRS and CDR2 YFSETQ. This CDR3 is CASSLAGPSGLFF. CDR3 DNA sequence: TGCGCCAGCAGCTTGGCAGGGCCTAGCGGATTGTTCTTC.

This clone has just a few counts. The CDR3 reads CASTQGAGTGELFF. CDR3 sequence (DNA): TGTGCCAGCACGCAGGGGGCAGGCACCGGGGAGCTGTTTTTT. The gene calls are TRBV2 and TRBJ2-2; 8 bases line up with TRBD1. This CDR3 has 14 amino acids. The V gene's germline CDR1 is SNHLY and CDR2 FYNNEI. V dropped 7 bases and J dropped 4; count of bases not matched to a gene: 5.

The genes are TRBV5-6 and TRBJ2-5; 14 bases agree with TRBD2. This CDR3 spans 15 amino acids. After removal of 4 bases from V and 5 bases from J, the junction contained 4 bases not matched to a gene. Germline V gene lookup returns CDR1 SGHDT and CDR2 YYEEEE. The CDR3 region is CASSLRLAGGETQYF. The CDR3 DNA is TGTGCCAGCAGCCTGAGACTAGCGGGGGGGGAGACCCAGTACTTC.

The chain recombines TRBV5-4 with TRBJ2-2, with D possibly matching TRBD1 (6 bases). V was trimmed by 4 bases and J by 5 bases, leaving 21 bases between them. The CDR3 runs to 17 residues. Germline loops: CDR1 SGHNT, CDR2 YYREEE (reference sequence). DNA for the CDR3: TGTGCCAGCAGCCAGGCACGGGCAGGACAGAATACCGGGGAGCTGTTTTTT. Protein sequence: CASSQARAGQNTGELFF. The variable domain in full, with the rest retrieved from reference TRBV5-4 and TRBJ2-2, is ETGVTQSPTHLIKTRGQQVTLRCSSQSGHNTVSWYQQALGQGPQFIFQYYREEENGRGNFPPRFSGLQFPNYSSELNVNALELDDSALYLCASSQARAGQNTGELFFGEGSRLTVL.

This chain uses TRBV19 with TRBJ2-1, with 10 positions matching TRBD2. The germline gives CDR1 LNHDA, CDR2 SQIVND (reference sequence). This CDR3 region has 17 residues. With V trimmed by 6 bases and J by 0 bases, 8 bases remained unmatched. CDR3 bases: TGTGCCAGTAGAAGAAGGACTAGCGGAGGCTCCTACAATGAGCAGTTCTTC. Protein product: CASRRRTSGGSYNEQFF.

The chain employs TRBV30 and TRBJ1-5; D is ambiguous. Trimming pared 4 bases from V and 0 bases from J, leaving 7 bases between. This CDR3 is 13 amino acids long. Germline assignment: CDR1 GTSNPN and CDR2 SVGIG (reference sequence). The chain's CDR3 is CAWKCDSNQPQHF. CDR3 nucleotide sequence: TGTGCCTGGAAATGTGATAGCAATCAGCCCCAGCATTTT.

V and J are TRBV6-1 and TRBJ2-3; weak D call: TRBD1 (6 bases). The CDR3 sequence is 15 residues long. V was cut by 6 bases and J by 0 bases, with 13 bases left in between. In germline, CDR1 is MNHNS, CDR2 SASEGT. As DNA, the CDR3 is TGTGCCAGCAGCCTTCCCACAGGGAGCACAGATACGCAGTATTTT. Amino acid sequence: CASSLPTGSTDTQYF.

V is TRBV11-2 and J is TRBJ2-5, with 10 bases aligning to TRBD2. V trimming: 1 base; J trimming: 8 bases; junction bases outside the gene matches: 4. This CDR3 has 14 amino acids. Per germline, CDR1 SGHAT and CDR2 FQNNGV. The CDR3 DNA reads as TGTGCCAGCAGCTTAGGGGTAGCGGGAGGTACCCAGTACTTC. This translates into CASSLGVAGGTQYF.

A few counts support this clone. The chain carries TRBV6-1 and TRBJ2-7; 7 bases map to TRBD2. V lost 8 bases to trimming and J lost 0 bases; unmatched junction nucleotides: 7. The germline V gene has CDR1 MNHNS and CDR2 SASEGT. This CDR3 is built from 14 residues. The CDR3 bases are TGTGCCAGCGTTAGCGGGTTCAGCTCCTACGAGCAGTACTTC. It is translated as CASVSGFSSYEQYF.

This rearrangement joins TRBV18 to TRBJ1-1, with D unresolved. This CDR3 region has 15 residues. V was pared by 3 bases and J by 0 bases, with 11 bases between. CDR1 is KGHSH, CDR2 LQKENI, per germline. The DNA for the CDR3 is TGTGCCAGCTCACCTTTGGGATTTATGAACACTGAAGCTTTCTTT. Its protein product is CASSPLGFMNTEAFF.

V usage is TRBV7-9 and J usage is TRBJ2-6; D is perhaps TRBD2 (5 bases). Germline CDR1 SEHNR, CDR2 FQNEAQ (reference sequence). V was pared by 3 bases and J by 0 bases, with 12 bases between. The CDR3 covers 17 residues. Written as DNA, the CDR3 is TGTGCCAGCAGCTTCACCGACGGGGACTCTGGGGCCAACGTCCTGACTTTC. It specifies CASSFTDGDSGANVLTF. Full variable domain (rest looked up from reference TRBV7-9 and TRBJ2-6): DTGVSQNPRHKITKRGQNVTFRCDPISEHNRLYWYRQTLGQGPEFLTYFQNEAQLEKSRLLSDRFSAERPKGSFSTLEIQRTEQGDSAMYLCASSFTDGDSGANVLTFGAGSRLTVL.

The rearrangement uses TRBV7-2 and TRBJ2-1; 7 nucleotides align to TRBD2. The CDR3 runs to 16 residues. Losses at the gene ends were 1 base for V and 3 bases for J; bases not matched to a gene: 6. Germline CDR1 is SGHTA and CDR2 is FQGNSA. The CDR3 nucleotides are TGTGCCAGCAGCTTAGATTGGCTAGCGGACTACAATGAGCAGTTCTTC. It codes for CASSLDWLADYNEQFF.